Following are 8 T cell receptor beta chains from one sample sequenced in a study of neoadjuvant anti-PD-1 for oral cavity cancer. TCRdb keeps only in-frame clones here, not all; method: immunoSEQ multiplex PCR. The sample holds 60,000 to 80,000 clones, 79% seen once. The specimen was PBMCs, collected before nivolumab (anti-PD-1) treatment. Every receptor here comes from a person between 40 and 80 years old with oral cavity squamous cell carcinoma.

The chain employs TRBV2 and TRBJ1-4; no firm D call. This CDR3 contains 15 residues. The germline gives CDR1 SNHLY, CDR2 FYNNEI. Trimming took off 0 bases at V and 4 bases at J, with 9 bases between the two ends. The CDR3 sequence: CASSEALQLNEKLFF. As DNA, the CDR3 is TGTGCCAGCAGTGAAGCGCTTCAACTTAATGAAAAACTGTTTTTT.

The table lists this clone with a count of one. The chain links TRBV7-3 to TRBJ2-7; D is ambiguous. V was shortened by 5 bases and J by 6 bases, with 17 bases between the two germline ends. From germline, CDR1 is SGHTA and CDR2 FQGTGA. This CDR3 is 14 amino acids long. In nucleotides, the CDR3 is TGTGCCAGCAGCAAAACGGTTTCGGCCCCCGAGCAGTACTTC. It yields the protein CASSKTVSAPEQYF.

The CDR3 coding sequence is TGCGCCAGCAGCACCGGACAGGGTCGGGAGACCCAGTACTTC. It encodes CASSTGQGRETQYF. This chain connects TRBV5-1 to TRBJ2-5; 8 bases are shared with TRBD1. V gave up 4 bases and J gave up 5 bases; unmatched junction bases: 7. This CDR3 contains 14 residues. Per germline, CDR1 SGHRS and CDR2 YFSETQ.

V usage is TRBV6-1 and J usage is TRBJ2-1; 9 bases align to TRBD1. Trimming cost V 2 bases and J 4 bases; bases outside gene matches: 3. The germline V gene encodes CDR1 MNHNS and CDR2 SASEGT. The CDR3 spans 15 residues. The CDR3 loop reads CASSEFGQGYNEQFF. The CDR3 DNA reads TGTGCCAGCAGTGAATTCGGACAGGGGTACAATGAGCAGTTCTTC.

This clone appeared once. The V and J genes are TRBV6-1 and TRBJ2-5, with D maybe TRBD2 (5 bases). V was pared by 0 bases and J by 5 bases, with 40 bases between. The CDR3 is made up of 24 amino acids. In germline, CDR1 is MNHNS, CDR2 SASEGT. The chain's CDR3 is CASSEAWELAQKYTDVRVRETQYF. The CDR3 DNA reads as TGTGCCAGCAGTGAAGCGTGGGAGCTGGCACAGAAGTACACAGATGTTCGGGTTCGGGAGACCCAGTACTTC.

The V call is TRBV5-5, the J call TRBJ2-7, with D uncertain. The V and J ends lost 2 bases and 0 bases respectively, with 3 bases between them. Germline V gene lookup returns CDR1 SGHKS and CDR2 YYEKEE (reference sequence). The CDR3 extends over 12 amino acids. This CDR3 is CASSFISYEQYF. The CDR3 coding sequence is TGTGCCAGCAGCTTTATCTCCTACGAGCAGTACTTC.

This chain joins TRBV7-6 and TRBJ2-2; 12 positions agree with TRBD2. Germline CDR1 reads SGHVS; CDR2 reads FNYEAQ. CDR3 length: 19 residues. Unmatched junction bases numbered 13, after V lost 6 bases and J lost 2 bases. The CDR3 here is CASRRIAGTSGSNTGELFF. The CDR3 coding sequence is TGTGCCAGCAGACGTATAGCCGGGACTAGCGGGTCTAACACCGGGGAGCTGTTTTTT.

The genes are TRBV27 and TRBJ2-1; tentatively, D is TRBD2 (6 bases). The CDR3 contains 15 residues. The V gene lost 3 bases and the J gene lost 2 bases, with 11 bases spanning the gap. Per germline, CDR1 MNHEY and CDR2 SMNVEV (reference sequence). The CDR3 region is CASSFRDLAYNEQFF. The CDR3 nucleotides are TGTGCCAGCAGTTTTCGGGACTTAGCCTACAATGAGCAGTTCTTC.